This record looks at one TCR beta chain sequence and its context. RNA totalling roughly 0.5 to 1 ug underwent reverse transcription with random hexamers. Multiplex immunoSEQ PCR targeted 54 Vbeta and 13 Jbeta TCR beta segments. TCRdb reprocessed the immunoSEQ multiplex PCR reads with MiXCR, giving one entry per CDR3 protein. The sample holds approximately 50,000 distinct CDR3 sequences, 95% seen once. The record originates from a study of CD8 T cells in Susac syndrome. Germline values: CDR1 SGDLS, CDR2 YYNGEE. Trimming cost V 0 bases and J 9 bases, with 19 bases left between them. This CDR3 has 17 residues. The study sequenced TCR beta in blood CD8+ and CD4+ T cells.

Sequenced sample: CD8+ T cells from PBMCs. The chain is built from TRBV9 and TRBJ1-6; D perhaps matches TRBD1 (5 bases). The clonotype comes from a human donor with Susac syndrome. As DNA, the CDR3 is TGTGCCAGCAGCGTAGGGCGCGGGGACGCCCGATCTTCACCCCTCCACTTT. Protein sequence: CASSVGRGDARSSPLHF.